What follows is one T cell receptor beta chain and its context. Antigen: not known. This sample is drawn from a study of regulatory T cells in long-lasting Graves disease. Study as a whole: Graves' patients diagnosed newly had used antithyroid drugs under 3 months.

The time point denotes: newly diagnosed GD, antithyroid drugs for less than 3 months. Scientists built the TCR library using RNA that was extracted from PBMCs. Germline V gene sequence: CDR1 SGHRS, CDR2 YFSETQ. V trimming: 3 bases; J trimming: 7 bases; junction bases outside the gene matches: 6. The length of the CDR3 is 14 residues. Study conclusions and caveats: Having only a small sample size may have limited accuracy.

The authors built TCR beta libraries using iRepertoire HTBI primers and Arm-PCR of CDR3 regions. A single record per CDR3 protein comes from TCRdb applying MiXCR to the multiplex PCR reads. The sample contains 550,000 to 600,000 distinct CDR3 sequences, more than 15% of which appear only once. This sample was also put to use in a study of T cells in Graves' hyperthyroidism and ophthalmopathy.

The chain has TRBV5-1 and TRBJ2-7; 11 bases map to TRBD1. This sample comprised peripheral blood mononuclear cells (PBMCs), obtained at new diagnosis, from a patient treated with antithyroid drugs. This TCR derives from a young man with Graves disease. CDR3 sequence (DNA): TGCGCCAGCAGCTCGCGGACAGGGGGCGATGAGCAGTACTTC. It specifies CASSSRTGGDEQYF.